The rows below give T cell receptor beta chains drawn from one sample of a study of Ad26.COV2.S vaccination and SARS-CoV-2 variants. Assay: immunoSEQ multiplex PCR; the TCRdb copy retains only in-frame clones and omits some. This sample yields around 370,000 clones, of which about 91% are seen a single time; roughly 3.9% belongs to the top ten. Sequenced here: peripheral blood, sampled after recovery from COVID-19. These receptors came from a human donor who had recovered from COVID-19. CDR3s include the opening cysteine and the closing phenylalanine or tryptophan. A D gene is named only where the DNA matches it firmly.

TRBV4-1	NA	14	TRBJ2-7	CASSQRGRPYEQYF	TGCGCCAGCAGCCAACGGGGGCGACCCTACGAGCAGTACTTC
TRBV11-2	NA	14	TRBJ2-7	CASSLFTSSYEQYF	TGTGCCAGCAGCTTATTCACGAGCTCCTACGAGCAGTACTTC
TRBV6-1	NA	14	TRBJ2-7	CASSEPQPRYEQYF	TGTGCCAGCAGTGAACCCCAACCACGGTACGAGCAGTACTTC
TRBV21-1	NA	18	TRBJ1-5	CASSKSTIRDRVGQPQHF	TGTGCCAGCAGCAAAAGCACTATCCGGGACAGGGTAGGTCAGCCCCAGCATTTT
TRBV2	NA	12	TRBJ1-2	CASRAGDYGYTF	TGTGCCAGCAGAGCCGGGGACTATGGCTACACCTTC
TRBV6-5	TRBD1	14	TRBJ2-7	CASDTSTGGNEQYF	TGTGCCAGCGACACTTCAACAGGGGGCAACGAGCAGTACTTC
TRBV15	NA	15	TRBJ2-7	CATSRGRRGLGEQYF	TGTGCCACCAGCAGAGGTCGGCGGGGGCTGGGCGAGCAGTACTTC
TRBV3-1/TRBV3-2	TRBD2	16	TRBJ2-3	CASSQRLAGGTDTQYF	TGTGCCAGCAGCCAACGACTAGCGGGGGGCACAGATACGCAGTATTTT
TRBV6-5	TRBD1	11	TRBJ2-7	CASGQGYEQYF	TGTGCCAGCGGACAGGGCTACGAGCAGTACTTC
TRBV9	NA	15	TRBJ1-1	CASSVDSHRNTEAFF	TGTGCCAGCAGCGTAGACTCTCACAGGAACACTGAAGCTTTCTTT
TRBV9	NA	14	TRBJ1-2	CASSVGGSGYGYTF	TGTGCCAGCAGCGTAGGAGGGAGTGGCTATGGCTACACCTTC
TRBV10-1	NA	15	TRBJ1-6	CASSAVGVGNSPLHF	TGCGCCAGCAGTGCTGTAGGGGTTGGGAATTCACCCCTCCACTTT
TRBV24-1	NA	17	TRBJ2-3	CATSDSAGGQATDTQYF	TGTGCCACCAGTGATTCCGCGGGGGGACAGGCCACAGATACGCAGTATTTT